Sequencing of this T cell receptor (beta chain) was carried out in a study of esophageal squamous cell carcinoma under preoperative chemotherapy. Study background: Samples included peripheral blood T cells as well as tumor-infiltrating lymphocytes. Overall study findings and caveats: Post-treatment tumor-infiltrating lymphocytes appeared partly derived from peripheral T cells migrating into the tumor.

Worth noting for this clonotype: The target antigen is unknown. A read error may account for a junction end that differs from germline.

TCRdb re-derived calls from the PCR reads in MiXCR, one entry per CDR3 protein. The data show approximately 30,000 distinct CDR3 sequences, roughly 52% seen once. Stated time point: before preoperative PTX-NDP chemotherapy. Patients received paclitaxel-nedaplatin as preoperative chemotherapy before surgery. The sequence was obtained from a human donor with esophageal squamous cell carcinoma. The donor label of this sample is uncertain. Sample collection was performed from a patient given preoperative chemotherapy.

CDR3 DNA: TGTGCCAGCAGCTTAGTGACGTGGGGGCTAGCCACAGACACGCAGTATTTT. It codes for CASSLVTWGLATDTQYF. The rearrangement uses TRBV7-2 and TRBJ2-3, with D perhaps TRBD1 (6 bases). This CDR3 region has 17 residues. Germline V gives CDR1 SGHTA, CDR2 FQGNSA.